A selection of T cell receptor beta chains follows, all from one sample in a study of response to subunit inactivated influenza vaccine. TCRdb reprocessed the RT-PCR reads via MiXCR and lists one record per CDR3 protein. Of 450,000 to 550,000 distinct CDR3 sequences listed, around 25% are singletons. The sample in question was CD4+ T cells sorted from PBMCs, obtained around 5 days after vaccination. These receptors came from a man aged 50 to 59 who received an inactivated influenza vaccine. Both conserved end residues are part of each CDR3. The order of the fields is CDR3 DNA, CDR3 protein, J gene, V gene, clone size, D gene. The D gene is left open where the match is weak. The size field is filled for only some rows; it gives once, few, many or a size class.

TGCAGTGCTAGAGAACTAGCGGGCGACACCGGGGAGCTGTTTTTT CSARELAGDTGELFF TRBJ2-2 TRBV20-1 - TRBD2
TGTGCCAGCAGTTTTGGGGGGTATGAGCAGCCCCAGCATTTT CASSFGGYEQPQHF TRBJ1-5 TRBV12-3/TRBV12-4 few -
TGTGCCAGCAGTGGACAGGGCCGTAATGAAAAACTGTTTTTT CASSGQGRNEKLFF TRBJ1-4 TRBV12-3/TRBV12-4 - TRBD1
TGTGCCAGCAGCAAACGGGACTACGAGCAGTACTTC CASSKRDYEQYF TRBJ2-7 TRBV7-2 many -
TGTGCCAGCAAAACAGCGGGGGGTGACTCCTACAATGAGCAGTTCTTC CASKTAGGDSYNEQFF TRBJ2-1 TRBV28 - TRBD2
TGTGCCAGCAGTCTTCGACAGGGGGCGGTGAATACTGAAGCTTTCTTT CASSLRQGAVNTEAFF TRBJ1-1 TRBV6-1 few TRBD1
TGTGCCTGCAGCAAAGCGACAGGGGACCAAGAGACCCAGTACTTC CACSKATGDQETQYF TRBJ2-5 TRBV30 - TRBD1
TGTGCCAGCAGTGAAGCTAGCGGGAGTTACAATGAGCAGTTCTTC CASSEASGSYNEQFF TRBJ2-1 TRBV2 - TRBD2
TGCGCCATCAGCCAAGAAATGGGTAGGGGGGAGGAGCAGTACTTC CAISQEMGRGEEQYF TRBJ2-7 TRBV4-3 - -
TGTGCCAGCAGCCGAGGTGGTAGCGGACACCTCAGCTCTGGGGCCAACGTCCTGACTTTC CASSRGGSGHLSSGANVLTF TRBJ2-6 TRBV4-2 - -
TGTGCTAGCAGTCTAACTTACAGGGACAGAGCCTACGAGCAGTACTTC CASSLTYRDRAYEQYF TRBJ2-7 TRBV6-1 - TRBD1
TGTGCCAGCAGCTTATATTTGGTGACAGGGAGTTCACCCCTCCACTTT CASSLYLVTGSSPLHF TRBJ1-6 TRBV7-2 - TRBD1
TGTGCCAGCAGTTCCCCAGGGGGCAGGTACGAGCAGTACTTC CASSSPGGRYEQYF TRBJ2-7 TRBV28 - TRBD1
TGTGCCAGCAGCTTGAAGGAAAGGACAGGGCCCTCCTACAATGAGCAGTTCTTC CASSLKERTGPSYNEQFF TRBJ2-1 TRBV5-6 few TRBD1
TGTGCCAGCTCACCACCGGTGGTGGAGACCCAGTACTTC CASSPPVVETQYF TRBJ2-5 TRBV18 few -
TGCGCCAGCAGCCAAGTTGGGACAGGGGGGAATGAGCAGTTCTTC CASSQVGTGGNEQFF TRBJ2-1 TRBV4-3 - TRBD1
TGTGCCAGCAGCACGGGACTATACAATGAGCAGTTCTTC CASSTGLYNEQFF TRBJ2-1 TRBV11-2 - TRBD2
TGCAGCGTTGAAGGGCGACAGGGCTATGGCTACACCTTC CSVEGRQGYGYTF TRBJ1-2 TRBV29-1 - TRBD1
TGTGCCAGCAGTTTATTGACTTACAATGAGCAGTTCTTC CASSLLTYNEQFF TRBJ2-1 TRBV12-3/TRBV12-4 many -
TGTGCCAGCAGAACAACTAGCGGGGGGCCCCAAGAGACCCAGTACTTC CASRTTSGGPQETQYF TRBJ2-5 TRBV12-3/TRBV12-4 few TRBD2
TGTGCCAGCAGTACTGTGAACGAGCAGTACTTC CASSTVNEQYF TRBJ2-7 TRBV11-1 - -
TGTGCCACCAGTGATACTCCCGTAGATACGCAGTATTTT CATSDTPVDTQYF TRBJ2-3 TRBV24-1 few -
TGCAGCGTTGAAGATCGCAGGGAAGGGGAAAAACTGTTTTTT CSVEDRREGEKLFF TRBJ1-4 TRBV29-1 - -
TGTGCCAGTACATACAGGGTTAATCAGCCCCAGCATTTT CASTYRVNQPQHF TRBJ1-5 TRBV19 - -
TGCAGCGTTGAAGCAATCGGGCGGGGGGGCCGGACAGATACGCAGTATTTT CSVEAIGRGGRTDTQYF TRBJ2-3 TRBV29-1 few TRBD2
TGTGCCAGCAGCCAGACTGATCAATCCGGGACTCGGGCCGCTGAGCAGTACTTC CASSQTDQSGTRAAEQYF TRBJ2-7 TRBV11-2 - -
TGTGCCAGCAGGGGTCCGGGGGCCAACTATTGCTACACCTTC CASRGPGANYCYTF TRBJ1-2 TRBV6-2/TRBV6-3 - -
TGTGCCAGCAGCCAAGATCTAGCGGGAAAATACAATGAGCAGTTCTTC CASSQDLAGKYNEQFF TRBJ2-1 TRBV4-2 many TRBD2
TGTGCCATCAGTGAGCCGACTAGCGGGGGGGCCAACATTCAGTACTTC CAISEPTSGGANIQYF TRBJ2-4 TRBV10-3 - TRBD2
TGCTGTGCTAGAGATCCCGGGGCGTTTTCGGCACACAATGAGCAGTTCTTC CCARDPGAFSAHNEQFF TRBJ2-1 TRBV20-1 - -
TGTGCCACCAGTGATAGGACAGGGGGCCCAAATCAGCCCCAGCATTTT CATSDRTGGPNQPQHF TRBJ1-5 TRBV24-1 - TRBD1
TGTGCCAGCAGTTTGTTTAGCGGGGGGGTATCCAATGAGCAGTTCTTC CASSLFSGGVSNEQFF TRBJ2-1 TRBV12-3/TRBV12-4 - TRBD2
TGCGCCAGCAGCCAAGACAGGATGATCTCTGGGGCCAACGTCCTGACTTTC CASSQDRMISGANVLTF TRBJ2-6 TRBV4-3 once -
TGTGCCAGCAGCTCATGGACTAGCGGGATGCAGTTCTTC CASSSWTSGMQFF TRBJ2-1 TRBV5-6 - TRBD2
TGTGCCAGCAGTTTCCGTACAGGGGGTGGTGGCTACACCTTC CASSFRTGGGGYTF TRBJ1-2 TRBV12-3/TRBV12-4 - TRBD1
TGTGCCAGCAGTGTCGAGGGGAACACAGATACGCAGTATTTT CASSVEGNTDTQYF TRBJ2-3 TRBV2 few -
TGTGCCAGCAGCCCTGGGACTAGCGCAAGAAACCAAGAGACCCAGTACTTC CASSPGTSARNQETQYF TRBJ2-5 TRBV2 few TRBD2
TGTGCCAGCAGGACAGGAAACTTGAACACTGAAGCTTTCTTT CASRTGNLNTEAFF TRBJ1-1 TRBV12-3/TRBV12-4 - -
TGTGCCAGCAGTTTTTTGGGACTAGCGGACTACGAGCAGTACTTC CASSFLGLADYEQYF TRBJ2-7 TRBV12-3/TRBV12-4 few TRBD2
TGTGCCAGCAGCCGCGCGGAGGGGGGACCAAAGACCCAGTACTTC CASSRAEGGPKTQYF TRBJ2-5 TRBV2 few -
TGTGCCAGCAGAACCGAGGGGACAAGCAATCAGCCCCAGCATTTT CASRTEGTSNQPQHF TRBJ1-5 TRBV5-5 - -
TGTGCCAGCAGCTTACGATCCGGACAGGGGAACTATGGCTACACCTTC CASSLRSGQGNYGYTF TRBJ1-2 TRBV7-2 - TRBD1
TGCGCCAGCAGCCAGGGTAACACTGGGGCCAACGTCCTGACTTTC CASSQGNTGANVLTF TRBJ2-6 TRBV5-1 - -
TGTGCCACCGCGGCCTCTTACGCAGATACGCAGTATTTT CATAASYADTQYF TRBJ2-3 TRBV6-1 - -
TGTGCCAGCAGCTCATGGACAGCGAATTCACCCCTCCACTTT CASSSWTANSPLHF TRBJ1-6 TRBV7-9 - -